This T cell receptor (beta chain) was sequenced during a study of blood T cell repertoires in COVID-19. The wider study: Two negative PCRs, clearance, or symptom resolution had been documented for recovered Cohort 3 donors. Both acute and convalescent COVID-19 samples were obtained from the United States, Italy and Spain.

This CDR3 region has 15 residues. From germline, CDR1 is MNHEY and CDR2 SVGEGT. The V segment lost 5 bases and the J segment 4 bases; nucleotides outside the gene matches: 4. Using immunoSEQ multiplex PCR, the repertoire was profiled, and TCRdb retains in-frame clones only, with some absent. The table lists roughly 150,000 clones, over 75% of them singletons, with about 4% in the top ten. The TCR comes from a man aged 50 to 60 in a cohort exposed to, infected with or recovered from COVID-19 (not recorded which). Specimen: PBMCs or T cells enriched from blood (not recorded which). This chain joins TRBV6-2 or TRBV6-3 and TRBJ2-2; 10 bases match TRBD1. CDR3 loop: CASSPGTGATGELFF. DNA of the CDR3: TGTGCCAGCAGTCCCGGGACAGGGGCCACCGGGGAGCTGTTTTTT.